In its sample, the clone carrying this TCR beta chain was seen many times. The data were taken from a study of breast tumors, draining lymph nodes, adjacent tissues. TCRdb re-called the multiplex PCR reads with MiXCR, one entry per CDR3 protein. This repertoire shows 50,000 to 65,000 distinct CDR3 sequences, roughly 39% found once; its top ten account for about 10%. The sequenced sample was breast tumor tissue. The source of this sequence is a female donor with breast cancer. Some clones in this sample may be carry-over from other donors' samples.

The CDR3 here is CASSLTGDHYEQYF. In DNA, the CDR3 is TGCGCCAGCAGCTTGACAGGGGACCACTACGAGCAGTACTTC. The chain has TRBV5-1 and TRBJ2-7; 7 bases line up with TRBD1. With 1 base clipped from V and 3 bases from J, the junction kept 4 bases outside the gene matches. Germline V gene sequence: CDR1 SGHRS, CDR2 YFSETQ. This CDR3 comprises 14 residues.